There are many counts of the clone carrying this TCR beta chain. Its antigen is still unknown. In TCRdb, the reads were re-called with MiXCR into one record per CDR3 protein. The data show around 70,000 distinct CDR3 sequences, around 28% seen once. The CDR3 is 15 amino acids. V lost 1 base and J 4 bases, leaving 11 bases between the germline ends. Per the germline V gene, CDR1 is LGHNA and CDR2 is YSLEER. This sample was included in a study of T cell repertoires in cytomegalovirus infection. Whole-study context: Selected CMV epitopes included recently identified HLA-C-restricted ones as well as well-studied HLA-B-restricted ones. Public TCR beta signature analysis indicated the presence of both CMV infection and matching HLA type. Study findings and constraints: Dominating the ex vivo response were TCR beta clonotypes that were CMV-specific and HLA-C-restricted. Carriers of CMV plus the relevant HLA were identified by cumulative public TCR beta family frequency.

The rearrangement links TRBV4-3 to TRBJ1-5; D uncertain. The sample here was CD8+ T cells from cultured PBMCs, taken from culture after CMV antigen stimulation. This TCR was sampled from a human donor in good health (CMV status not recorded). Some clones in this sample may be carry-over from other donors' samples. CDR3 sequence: CASSQGEGGNQPQHF. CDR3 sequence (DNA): TGCGCCAGCAGCCAAGGTGAGGGTGGGAATCAGCCCCAGCATTTT.